Presented here are 10 T cell receptor beta chains from one specimen sequenced in a study of blood T cell repertoires in COVID-19. Repertoires were generated with immunoSEQ multiplex PCR, while TCRdb's copy carries only in-frame clones and drops some. The table includes around 300,000 clones, about 90% detected once. Material: peripheral blood. Receptor source: a man between 18 and 35 years old with active or convalescent COVID-19.

This chain joins TRBV7-2 and TRBJ2-3; the D gene is possibly TRBD2 (5 bases). This CDR3 is 14 amino acids long. The V end lost 5 bases, the J end lost 5 bases, and 14 bases lay between the germline ends. Germline loops: CDR1 SGHTA, CDR2 FQGNSA. For the CDR3, the DNA is TGTGCCAGCAGCCGCTCTCGAGCGGAAGATACGCAGTATTTT. As protein: CASSRSRAEDTQYF.

This clone appeared a single time. The chain uses TRBV6-5 and TRBJ1-1, with a weak D call TRBD1 (5 bases). CDR1 and CDR2 from the germline V gene are MNHEY and SVGAGI. Trimming removed 5 bases at V and 6 bases at J, with 13 bases between. The CDR3 spans 13 residues. The CDR3 DNA follows: TGTGCCAGCAGTCTCGGGGGGGTAGCTGAAGCTTTCTTT. It codes for CASSLGGVAEAFF.

This sequence joins TRBV2 and TRBJ1-3; D perhaps matches TRBD1 (5 bases). CDR1 is SNHLY, CDR2 FYNNEI, per germline. The CDR3 is made up of 15 amino acids. The germline V and J ends were trimmed by 5 bases and 4 bases, with 15 bases remaining between them. The chain's CDR3 is CASSPSRNRGNTIYF. The CDR3 region has the DNA TGTGCCAGCAGTCCGTCGAGGAACAGGGGAAACACCATATATTTT.

The CDR3 region is CSGMGAGGEKLFF. CDR3 nucleotides: TGCAGCGGGATGGGCGCCGGAGGTGAAAAACTGTTTTTT. This rearrangement joins TRBV29-1 to TRBJ1-4; D is uncertain. Looked up from germline, CDR1 is SQVTM and CDR2 is ANQGSEA. V was pared by 7 bases and J by 7 bases, with 16 bases between. The CDR3 runs to 13 residues.

The chain couples TRBV18 to TRBJ2-1; D possibly corresponds to TRBD1 (6 bases). This CDR3 is built from 13 residues. Germline loops: CDR1 KGHSH, CDR2 LQKENI. Trimming removed 5 bases from V and 4 bases from J, with 9 bases in between. CDR3 sequence (DNA): TGTGCCAGCTCATCGACAGGTTACAATGAGCAGTTCTTC. Encoded protein: CASSSTGYNEQFF. Using reference TRBV18 and TRBJ2-1 for the parts outside the CDR3, the full variable domain is NAGVMQNPRHLVRRRGQEARLRCSPMKGHSHVYWYRQLPEEGLKFMVYLQKENIIDESGMPKERFSAEFPKEGPSILRIQQVVRGDSAAYFCASSSTGYNEQFFGPGTRLTVL.

This clone has a single count. This chain joins TRBV3-1 (or the pseudogene TRBV3-2) and TRBJ1-3; a possible D gene is TRBD1 (6 bases). This CDR3 has 18 amino acids. Germline V gene data show CDR1 as LGHDT and CDR2 as YNNKEL (reference sequence). Trimming removed 2 bases at V and 4 bases at J, with 21 bases between. CDR3 DNA sequence: TGTGCCAGCAGCCAAAGAGGATCAGGGGCTAATAAAGGAAACACCATATATTTT. This translates into CASSQRGSGANKGNTIYF.

The J gene is TRBJ1-2, the V gene TRBV4-1; 7 nucleotides agree with TRBD1. CDR1 MGHRA and CDR2 YSYEKL come from the germline V gene. V shed 6 bases and J 2 bases; nucleotides not matched to a gene: 12. This CDR3 contains 16 residues. Here the CDR3 DNA reads TGCGCCAGCAGAAACCCGACAGGGATAGGCAACTATGGCTACACCTTC. Its translation is CASRNPTGIGNYGYTF.

The chain couples TRBV9 to TRBJ2-1; 7 bases map to TRBD1. Trimming removed 7 bases from V and 0 bases from J; junction bases left unmatched: 7. The CDR3 spans 15 residues. Germline V gives CDR1 SGDLS, CDR2 YYNGEE. In nucleotides, the CDR3 is TGTGCCAGCGGCCGACAGGGATACTCCTACAATGAGCAGTTCTTC. Translation gives CASGRQGYSYNEQFF.

This rearrangement joins TRBV3-1 (or the pseudogene TRBV3-2) to TRBJ2-2, with TRBD2 matching over 7 bases. V lost 4 bases and J lost 2; bases outside the gene matches: 1. This CDR3 is 14 amino acids long. Germline assignment: CDR1 LGHDT and CDR2 YNNKEL (reference sequence). CDR3 coding DNA: TGTGCCAGCAGCCTGACTAGCAACACCGGGGAGCTGTTTTTT. It translates to CASSLTSNTGELFF.

This clone was seen only once. The V call is TRBV9, the J call TRBJ2-2; TRBD1 might be the D (5 bases). Germline values: CDR1 SGDLS, CDR2 YYNGEE. V lost 6 bases and J lost 5, with 8 bases in between. The CDR3 is 12 amino acids. CDR3 sequence reads: CASTAGTGELFF. Written as DNA, the CDR3 is TGTGCCAGCACCGCAGGGACCGGGGAGCTGTTTTTT.